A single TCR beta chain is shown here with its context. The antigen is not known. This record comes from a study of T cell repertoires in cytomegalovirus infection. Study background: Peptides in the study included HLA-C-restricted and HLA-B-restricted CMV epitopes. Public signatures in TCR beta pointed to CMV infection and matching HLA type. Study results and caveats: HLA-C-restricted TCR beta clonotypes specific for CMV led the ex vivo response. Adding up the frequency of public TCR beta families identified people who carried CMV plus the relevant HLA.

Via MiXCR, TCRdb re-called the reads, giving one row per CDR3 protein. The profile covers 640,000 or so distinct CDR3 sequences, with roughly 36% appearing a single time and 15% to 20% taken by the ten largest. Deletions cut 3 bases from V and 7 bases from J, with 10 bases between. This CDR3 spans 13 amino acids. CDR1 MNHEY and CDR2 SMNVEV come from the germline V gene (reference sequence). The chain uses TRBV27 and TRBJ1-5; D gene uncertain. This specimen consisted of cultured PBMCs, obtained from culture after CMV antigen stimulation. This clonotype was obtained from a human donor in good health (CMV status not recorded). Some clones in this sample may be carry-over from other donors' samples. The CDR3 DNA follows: TGTGCCAGCAGTTTTAGCACTGGGCAGCCCCAGCATTTT. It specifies CASSFSTGQPQHF.